This T cell receptor (beta chain) was captured by sequencing in a study of T-cell reconstitution after alpha-beta-depleted transplantation in children. The CDR3 runs 15 residues. The V end lost 1 base, the J end lost 8 bases, and 18 bases lay between the germline ends. From germline, CDR1 is SGHDT and CDR2 YYEEEE. This sample's TCRbeta library carried unique molecular identifier barcodes. Each CDR3 protein gets one entry after TCRdb re-called the PCR reads with MiXCR. Among around 500,000 distinct CDR3 sequences listed, approximately 12% were seen once. This clonotype has a handful of counts. The sequence was obtained from a human donor who donated a stem cell graft to a child with combined immunodeficiency. The chain has TRBV5-6 and TRBJ1-2, with D possibly being TRBD1 (5 bases). This specimen consisted of PBMCs from the stem cell graft donor, obtained from the stem cell graft. The CDR3 protein is CASSLSRGSYWGYTF. The CDR3 DNA reads as TGTGCCAGCAGCTTGTCAAGGGGATCATACTGGGGCTACACCTTC.